Presented here are 2 T cell receptor beta chains from one specimen sequenced in a study of T cell responses to AZD1222 COVID-19 vaccine (dated by TCRdb to the early 2020s). Libraries were prepared through the immunoSEQ multiplex PCR assay. TCRdb's version of the immuneACCESS table is confined to in-frame rearrangements and falls short of the full clone set. An unresolved V gene accounts for under half of the shortfall where checked; the remainder is of unknown origin. In this sample the table shows about 130,000 clones, approximately 83% of which occur a single time. 1.5% to 2% of the sample is taken by the ten largest. Sample time point, as interpreted from the label and publication: baseline before first vaccination. Material: peripheral blood, obtained on day 0 of AZD1222 vaccination. The receptors here all came from an adult in good health.

The chain links TRBV24-1 to TRBJ1-5; 7 bases map to TRBD1. The germline CDR1 and CDR2 sequences are KGHDR and SFDVKD. The CDR3 consists of 17 residues. V gave up 3 bases and J gave up 0 bases; unmatched junction bases: 7. CDR3 in DNA: TGTGCCACCAGTGATCCCGGACAGGCGGATAGCAATCAGCCCCAGCATTTT. Residues: CATSDPGQADSNQPQHF.

The gene calls are TRBV7-3 and TRBJ2-2; no reliable D call. Germline V lookup: CDR1 SGHTA, CDR2 FQGTGA. CDR3 length: 12 residues. V lost 5 bases to trimming and J lost 3 bases, with 4 bases between them. The CDR3: CASSPYTGELFF. As DNA, the CDR3 is TGTGCCAGCAGCCCCTACACCGGGGAGCTGTTTTTT.